The clone carrying this T cell receptor (beta chain) was observed a few times. Its antigen is still unknown. What was sequenced were expressed TCRB transcripts, since all of the isolated RNA had been reverse transcribed. Using immunoSEQ multiplex PCR, the repertoire was profiled, and TCRdb retains in-frame clones only, with some absent. The data show around 500,000 clones, about 10% seen once. This entry is derived from a study of beta chain features in type 1 diabetes. The study, taken as a whole, reports: TCRB CDR3 length was moderately but significantly reduced in all four CD4+ subsets of Type 1 diabetes patients.

Germline V lookup: CDR1 SNHLY, CDR2 FYNNEI. V was pared by 7 bases and J by 0 bases, with 9 bases between. There are 14 residues in the CDR3. The sample taken for sequencing was naive CD4+ T cells from blood. The TCR originated in a woman in her late teens or twenties in good health. This chain joins TRBV2 and TRBJ1-4; D gene uncertain. CDR3 in amino acids: CASIRGSTNEKLFF. In DNA, the CDR3 is TGTGCCAGCATCCGGGGATCAACTAATGAAAAACTGTTTTTT.